Below are 14 T cell receptor beta chains sequenced from a single sample in a study of blood T cell repertoires in COVID-19. Measured with immunoSEQ multiplex PCR; TCRdb has only the in-frame clones, and not every one. The data hold more than 40,000 clones, with over 75% observed a single time. The sample consisted of peripheral blood. The receptors originated from a man between 50 and 59 years old with active COVID-19.

The chain combines TRBV30 with TRBJ1-1; the match to TRBD1 covers 7 bases. The CDR3 has 10 amino acids. Germline lookup yields CDR1 GTSNPN and CDR2 SVGIG (reference sequence). V shed 8 bases and J 6 bases; nucleotides not matched to a gene: 3. This CDR3 reads CAGGQPEAFF. For the CDR3, the DNA is TGTGCCGGGGGACAGCCTGAAGCTTTCTTT.

The chain links TRBV4-1 to TRBJ1-2, with TRBD1 identical over 7 bases. CDR1 is MGHRA, CDR2 YSYEKL, per germline. The CDR3 covers 15 residues. Trimming took 3 bases from V and 5 from J; bases not matched to a gene: 9. CDR3 DNA: TGCGCCAGCAGCCAGCCTCAAAAGGGGGCTTATGGCTACACCTTC. This encodes CASSQPQKGAYGYTF.

The chain links TRBV6-6 to TRBJ2-7; no firm D call. V lost 0 bases, J lost 4 bases, and 7 bases lay in between. This CDR3 is 13 amino acids long. The germline V gene has CDR1 MNHNY and CDR2 SVGAGI (reference sequence). The CDR3 reads CASSYSALYEQYV. CDR3 DNA sequence: TGTGCCAGCAGTTACTCGGCCTTATACGAGCAGTACGTC.

This chain links TRBV4-2 with TRBJ1-1; no clear D gene. CDR1 is LGHNA and CDR2 is YNFKEQ in the germline V gene. The CDR3 totals 15 residues. V lost 4 bases, J lost 6 bases, and 18 bases lay in between. In DNA form, the CDR3 reads TGTGCCAGCAGCCTGGCAGGACGGGATATCGCTGAAGCTTTCTTT. It codes for CASSLAGRDIAEAFF.

The chain is built from TRBV7-8 and TRBJ2-2; no definite D call. The CDR3 sequence is 14 residues long. Germline-derived CDR1 and CDR2 are SGHVS and FQNEAQ. The V end lost 1 base, the J end lost 3 bases, and 6 bases lay between the germline ends. This chain's CDR3 is CASSLEWHTGELFF. The CDR3, as DNA: TGTGCCAGCAGCTTAGAGTGGCACACCGGGGAGCTGTTTTTT.

The genes are TRBV19 and TRBJ1-6, with 7 bases that match TRBD1. V gave up 7 bases and J gave up 10 bases; unmatched junction bases: 7. The CDR3 is 13 amino acids. Germline V gene sequence: CDR1 LNHDA, CDR2 SQIVND (reference sequence). The CDR3 reads CASKGTVPSPLHF. In DNA, the CDR3 is TGTGCCAGTAAAGGGACAGTCCCATCACCCCTCCACTTT. Variable domain in full (rest from reference TRBV19 and TRBJ1-6): DGGITQSPKYLFRKEGQNVTLSCEQNLNHDAMYWYRQDPGQGLRLIYYSQIVNDFQKGDIAEGYSVSREKKESFPLTVTSAQKNPTAFYLCASKGTVPSPLHFGNGTRLTVT.

The rearrangement uses TRBV6-4 and TRBJ1-5; the match to TRBD1 covers 9 bases. This CDR3 has 12 amino acids. Germline loops: CDR1 MRHNA, CDR2 SNTAGT. CDR3 DNA sequence: TGTGGACTAAGGGACAGGGAACAGCCCCAGCATTTT. Its protein product is CGLRDREQPQHF.

This rearrangement joins TRBV6-5 to TRBJ2-5, with 8 bases that match TRBD2. This CDR3 is 15 amino acids long. Germline V CDR1 and CDR2: MNHEY, SVGAGI. With V trimmed by 0 bases and J by 1 base, 1 base remained unmatched. Here the CDR3 DNA reads TGTGCCAGCAGTTACTCTGGACTAGCCCAAGAGACCCAGTACTTC. This gives the protein CASSYSGLAQETQYF.

V is TRBV6-6 and J is TRBJ1-2, with D maybe TRBD1 (6 bases). The CDR3 totals 15 residues. The germline gives CDR1 MNHNY, CDR2 SVGAGI (reference sequence). Trimming took 6 bases from V and 4 from J, leaving 18 bases between them. The CDR3 reads CASSSLRTDSYGYTF. CDR3 DNA: TGTGCCAGCAGCTCTTTAAGGACAGACAGCTATGGCTACACCTTC.

This chain links TRBV12-3 or TRBV12-4 with TRBJ1-5; possibly TRBD1 for D (6 bases). The CDR3 contains 12 residues. V was clipped by 4 bases and J by 14 bases, with 15 bases between them. CDR3 in DNA: TGTGCCAGCAGTTCTCGCAGGGGTCTGGAGCATTTT. Protein sequence: CASSSRRGLEHF.

The rearrangement uses TRBV5-8 and TRBJ2-3; 15 bases match TRBD2. This CDR3 is 16 amino acids long. Germline trimming cut 3 bases from V and 5 bases from J; bases unmatched to any gene: 4. Germline V gene lookup returns CDR1 SGHTS and CDR2 YDEGEE. CDR3 sequence reads: CASSSGTSGRLDTQYF. As DNA, the CDR3 is TGTGCCAGCAGCTCTGGGACTAGCGGGAGGTTAGATACGCAGTATTTT. The entire variable domain, with the rest obtained from reference TRBV5-8 and TRBJ2-3, is as follows: EAGVTQSPTHLIKTRGQQATLRCSPISGHTSVYWYQQALGLGLQFLLWYDEGEERNRGNFPPRFSGRQFPNYSSELNVNALELEDSALYLCASSSGTSGRLDTQYFGPGTRLTVL.

The V call is TRBV18, the J call TRBJ1-5; D call uncertain. Looked up from germline, CDR1 is KGHSH and CDR2 is LQKENI. This CDR3 comprises 13 residues. V was shortened by 6 bases and J by 4 bases, with 10 bases between the two germline ends. Here the CDR3 reads CASSPEPNQPQHF. For the CDR3, the DNA is TGTGCCAGCTCCCCAGAGCCGAATCAGCCCCAGCATTTT.

V is TRBV18 and J is TRBJ2-3; TRBD2 is a possible D gene (5 bases). Trimming took 5 bases from V and 3 from J, leaving 15 bases between them. The CDR3 runs 15 residues. Germline CDR1 KGHSH, CDR2 LQKENI. Here the CDR3 reads CASSSRLSWTDTQYF. The CDR3 DNA follows: TGTGCCAGCTCATCCCGACTATCTTGGACAGATACGCAGTATTTT.

The J gene is TRBJ2-2, the V gene TRBV28, with 9 bases matching TRBD2. The V segment lost 2 bases and the J segment 6 bases; nucleotides outside the gene matches: 10. This CDR3 has 17 residues. CDR1 MDHEN and CDR2 SYDVKM come from the germline V gene. CDR3 coding DNA: TGTGCCAGCAGTTTAGGGCTAGCGGGGTCGTCCTCCGGGGAGCTGTTTTTT. As protein: CASSLGLAGSSSGELFF.